This is a list of T cell receptor beta chains from one sample in a study of blood T cell repertoires in COVID-19. Only in-frame clones appear in the TCRdb table, and some are missing; sequencing was by immunoSEQ multiplex PCR. The repertoire holds some 150,000 clones, with about 90% as singletons. Sequenced input: peripheral blood. These receptors were obtained from a man aged 45-65 years with acute or convalescent COVID-19. Each CDR3 is given with its conserved first and last residue. Fields, in order: D gene, J gene, V gene, clone size, CDR3 DNA, CDR3 protein. The D gene is left open where the match is weak. Some rows mark clone size as missing; the rest say once, few, many or name a class of expanded clone.

>TRBD1|TRBJ2-7|TRBV11-3|.
TGTGCCAGCAGCTTCGGACAGGGCTACGAGCAGTACTTC
CASSFGQGYEQYF
>TRBD1|TRBJ1-4|TRBV7-8|.
TGTGCCAGCAGCTCCGGAACAGGGGTGGATGAAAAACTGTTTTTT
CASSSGTGVDEKLFF
>TRBD2|TRBJ2-7|TRBV18|.
TGTGCCAGCTCACCATTACTAGCGGGACCCTACGAGCAGTACTTC
CASSPLLAGPYEQYF
>.|TRBJ2-1|TRBV19|.
TGTGCCAGTAGTATTAGGGGGGAGGGGACTAATGAGCAGTTCTTC
CASSIRGEGTNEQFF
>.|TRBJ1-2|TRBV2|.
TGTGCCAGCAGTGAATGGCTTTACACCTTC
CASSEWLYTF
>TRBD1|TRBJ2-2|TRBV9|.
TGTGCCAGCAGCGTAATCACGGGACAGGGAACCGGGGAGCTGTTTTTT
CASSVITGQGTGELFF
>.|TRBJ2-3|TRBV7-2|.
TGTGCCAGCAGCTTAGCCGGCGGCAGCGGCACAGATACGCAGTATTTT
CASSLAGGSGTDTQYF
>TRBD2|TRBJ2-3|TRBV28|.
TGTGCCAGCAGCCCTTCCCGACTAGCGGGAATGGAAGATACGCAGTATTTT
CASSPSRLAGMEDTQYF
>.|TRBJ1-2|TRBV2|.
TGTGCCAGCAGTGAACTCAGGGAAAGTAATGGCTACACCTTC
CASSELRESNGYTF
>TRBD1|TRBJ1-1|TRBV27|.
TGTGCCAGCAGTTCAGGGGGCGTCGGCACTGAAGCTTTCTTT
CASSSGGVGTEAFF
>TRBD2|TRBJ2-3|TRBV7-6|.
TGTGCCAGCAGCCCCAGCATCGGGACTAGCGGGAGGCTAGATACGCAGTATTTT
CASSPSIGTSGRLDTQYF
>TRBD2|TRBJ2-5|TRBV7-2|.
TGTGCCAGCAGCGCCGGGGGGGGACGCCAGACCCAGTACTTC
CASSAGGGRQTQYF
>TRBD1|TRBJ2-7|TRBV4-2|.
TGTGCCAGCAGCCAAGATCTCGTGGGACAGCGACAGTACTTC
CASSQDLVGQRQYF
>TRBD2|TRBJ2-3|TRBV10-3|.
TGTGCCATCAGCAAAGGACTAGCGGAACAATATACGCAGTATTTT
CAISKGLAEQYTQYF
>TRBD2|TRBJ2-1|TRBV29-1|.
TGCAGCGTTGATGGGACTACATCCTACAATGAGCAGTTCTTC
CSVDGTTSYNEQFF
>.|TRBJ1-4|TRBV27|.
TGTGCCAGCAGTTGGGGTGCAGGGCAGGAAAAACTGTTTTTT
CASSWGAGQEKLFF
>TRBD1|TRBJ1-4|TRBV3-1/TRBV3-2|.
TGTGCCAGCAGCGATCGACAGGGATCCAATGAAAAACTGTTTTTT
CASSDRQGSNEKLFF
>TRBD1|TRBJ2-5|TRBV2|.
TGTGCCAGCAGGGGGACAGCCCAAGAGACCCAGTACTTC
CASRGTAQETQYF
>.|TRBJ2-7|TRBV11-2|.
TGTGCCAGCAGCCCGCCCCTGGGGCTAATGAGCTCCTACGAGCAGTACTTC
CASSPPLGLMSSYEQYF
>TRBD2|TRBJ2-3|TRBV28|.
TGTGCCAGCAGTACCGGGACTACCACAGATACGCAGTATTTT
CASSTGTTTDTQYF
>.|TRBJ2-1|TRBV7-9|.
TGTGCCAGCAGCTTAGTTGTGAGCTCCTACAATGAGCAGTTCTTC
CASSLVVSSYNEQFF
>.|TRBJ1-2|TRBV3-1/TRBV3-2|once
TGTGCCAGCAGCCGCGGGCAGGATCTTAACTATGGCTACACCTTC
CASSRGQDLNYGYTF
>.|TRBJ1-1|TRBV7-9|.
TGTGCCAGCAGCTTAGCACAGGAGGGATACACTGAAGCTTTCTTT
CASSLAQEGYTEAFF
>TRBD2|TRBJ2-3|TRBV4-1|.
TGCGCCACTGGCGGGTCGCTAGCGGGGAGAGATACGCAGTATTTT
CATGGSLAGRDTQYF
>.|TRBJ1-1|TRBV28|.
TGTGCCAGCAGTCCCCCGGGGAACACTGAAGCTTTCTTT
CASSPPGNTEAFF
>.|TRBJ2-2|TRBV9|once
TGTGCCAGTTCAAGTCAGGGTAGGGTGGGGACCGGGGAGCTGTTTTTT
CASSSQGRVGTGELFF
>TRBD1|TRBJ1-5|TRBV18|.
TGTGCCAGCTCTAAAGGGACAGGCGATAATCAGCCCCAGCATTTT
CASSKGTGDNQPQHF
>.|TRBJ2-6|TRBV7-6|.
TGTGCCAGCAGCTCCAACTCTGGGGCCAACGTCCTGACTTTC
CASSSNSGANVLTF
>.|TRBJ1-5|TRBV6-1|.
TGTGCCAGCAGTGAAGGGACAATCTACAATCAGCCCCAGCATTTT
CASSEGTIYNQPQHF
>TRBD2|TRBJ2-5|TRBV7-7|few
TGTGCCAGCAGCCCTGGACTAGCGGGAGGGCGAGAGACCCAGTACTTC
CASSPGLAGGRETQYF
>TRBD2|TRBJ2-3|TRBV5-1|.
TGCGCCAGCAGCCGGAGCGGGGGAATCACAGATACGCAGTATTTT
CASSRSGGITDTQYF
>TRBD1|TRBJ1-2|TRBV30|.
TGTGCCTGGAGCGGGACAGGGGGCAGCTTTGGCTACACCTTC
CAWSGTGGSFGYTF
>.|TRBJ2-1|TRBV10-3|.
TGTGCCATCAGGACTAACGCCCTCAATGAGCAGTTCTTC
CAIRTNALNEQFF
>TRBD1|TRBJ1-6|TRBV7-8|.
TGTGCCAGCAGCCCCAGACAGGGGGTACAAAATTCACCCCTCCACTTT
CASSPRQGVQNSPLHF
>.|TRBJ2-7|TRBV18|once
TGTGCCAGCTCACCAACGGGGGGCGACTACGAGCAGTACTTC
CASSPTGGDYEQYF
>.|TRBJ2-1|TRBV18|once
TGTGCCAGCTCAGTTGGGACACCGAGCTCCTACAATGAGCAGTTCTTC
CASSVGTPSSYNEQFF
>.|TRBJ1-5|TRBV5-1|.
TGCGCCAGCAGCTTGAGCAGGGGTGAGCCCCAGCATTTT
CASSLSRGEPQHF
>.|TRBJ2-2|TRBV30|.
TGTGCCTGGAGTGTCAGTGGGGCGGGGGAGCTGTTTTTT
CAWSVSGAGELFF
>TRBD2|TRBJ2-3|TRBV5-1|.
TGCGCCAGCAGCTTCTGGTCGGGACTACCTACGGATACGCAGTATTTT
CASSFWSGLPTDTQYF
>.|TRBJ1-5|TRBV6-1|.
TGTGCCAGCAGTGAATTAGCGGCCCAGCATTTT
CASSELAAQHF
>TRBD2|TRBJ2-5|TRBV5-1|.
TGCGCCAGCAGCTTGCAGCCTAGCGGGGGCCAAGAGACCCAGTACTTC
CASSLQPSGGQETQYF
>.|TRBJ1-5|TRBV6-2/TRBV6-3|few
TGTGCCAGCAGTTACAACAGTAAAAATCAGCCCCAGCATTTT
CASSYNSKNQPQHF
>.|TRBJ2-5|TRBV7-8|.
TGTGCCAGCAGCCAGACCGGAGGCCGGTACCAAGAGACCCAGTACTTC
CASSQTGGRYQETQYF
>TRBD1|TRBJ1-5|TRBV6-5|once
TGTGCCAGCACGAACCAGGGGGATCAGCCCCAGCATTTT
CASTNQGDQPQHF
>TRBD2|TRBJ2-3|TRBV9|.
TGTGCCAGCAGCGTAGGAGGCGGGGGGGCTTCCGATACGCAGTATTTT
CASSVGGGGASDTQYF
>.|TRBJ1-1|TRBV30|.
TGTGCCTGGAGCCCCTACAGTGACACTGAAGCTTTCTTT
CAWSPYSDTEAFF
>.|TRBJ2-1|TRBV28|.
TGTGCCAGCAGTTTAAATAACTACAATGAGCAGTTCTTC
CASSLNNYNEQFF
>TRBD1|TRBJ1-5|TRBV11-2|.
TGTGCCAGCAAAACAGGGGATCAGCCCCAGCATTTT
CASKTGDQPQHF
>TRBD1|TRBJ2-2|TRBV5-5|few
TGTGCCAGCAGCGCGCTGGGACAGGGGGTTTCCGGGGAGCTGTTTTTT
CASSALGQGVSGELFF
>.|TRBJ1-6|TRBV5-8|.
TGTGCCAGCAGCTTTCGGGACACGGTTTATTCACCCCTCCACTTT
CASSFRDTVYSPLHF
>TRBD1|TRBJ1-3|TRBV2|.
TGTGCCACCCCCGGGACAGGGAACACCATATATTTT
CATPGTGNTIYF
>.|TRBJ2-7|TRBV11-2|.
TGTGCCAGCAGCTTAGTTCGGCAGGCGTACGAGCAGTACTTC
CASSLVRQAYEQYF
>.|TRBJ1-4|TRBV7-2|.
TGTGCCAGCAGCCCGGTGGCTAATGAAAAACTGTTTTTT
CASSPVANEKLFF
>TRBD2|TRBJ2-1|TRBV5-1|.
TGCGCCAGCAGCTCAGCCCAAGCGGGAGGGTACAATGAGCAGTTCTTC
CASSSAQAGGYNEQFF
>TRBD1|TRBJ2-1|TRBV29-1|.
TGCACGGGGGACAGGGGGGATGAGCAGTTCTTC
CTGDRGDEQFF
>TRBD2|TRBJ2-3|TRBV7-3|.
TGTGCCAGCAGCGACGGACTAGCGGGAGGAGATACGCAGTATTTT
CASSDGLAGGDTQYF
>.|TRBJ2-6|TRBV6-5|.
TGTGCCGCCGCTCAGCGCCGCTCTGGGGCCAACGTCCTGACTTTC
CAAAQRRSGANVLTF
>TRBD2|TRBJ2-3|TRBV14|.
TGTGCCAGCAGCCGAGCGGGAGGTGGTGATACGCAGTATTTT
CASSRAGGGDTQYF
>TRBD1|TRBJ2-7|TRBV27|.
TGTGCCAGCAGTTTCGGGACAGCCTACGAGCAGTACTTC
CASSFGTAYEQYF